The 25 T cell receptor beta chains below come from one sample, sequenced in a study of T-cell reconstitution after alpha-beta-depleted transplantation in children. Using unique molecular identifiers, the investigators prepared the TCRbeta library. MiXCR, applied by TCRdb to the PCR reads, yields one record per CDR3 protein. The sample gives approximately 240,000 distinct CDR3 sequences, about 9.5% of which show up once; less than 8% is in the top ten. The material was PBMCs from the stem cell graft donor, obtained from the stem cell graft. These receptors were taken from a human donor who donated a stem cell graft to a child with acute lymphoblastic leukemia.

This clonotype showed up many times. This sequence joins TRBV11-3 and TRBJ2-4; 9 bases are shared with TRBD1. V lost 2 bases, J lost 1 base, and 18 bases stayed unmatched. Germline values: CDR1 SGHNT, CDR2 YENEEA. This CDR3 spans 21 amino acids. The CDR3 is CASSLSQRDRVFSWAKNIQYF. As DNA, the CDR3 is TGTGCCAGCAGCTTATCTCAAAGGGACAGGGTGTTTTCCTGGGCCAAAAACATTCAGTACTTC. The full variable domain, completed using reference TRBV11-3 and TRBJ2-4, is EAGVVQSPRYKIIEKKQPVAFWCNPISGHNTLYWYLQNLGQGPELLIRYENEEAVDDSQLPKDRFSAERLKGVDSTLKIQPAELGDSAVYLCASSLSQRDRVFSWAKNIQYFGAGTRLSVL.

This clonotype showed up just a few times. The rearrangement links TRBV27 to TRBJ2-7, with a tentative D call TRBD2 (6 bases). Trimming took 0 bases from V and 3 from J, leaving 12 bases between them. Germline assignment: CDR1 MNHEY and CDR2 SMNVEV (reference sequence). The CDR3 loop spans 15 amino acids. CDR3 protein: CASSLSGTGLYEQYF. CDR3 nucleotide sequence: TGTGCCAGCAGTTTATCAGGGACTGGACTCTACGAGCAGTACTTC.

This rearrangement joins TRBV25-1 to TRBJ2-7; no clear D. Looked up from germline, CDR1 is MGHDK and CDR2 is SYGVNS. Trimming removed 4 bases at V and 7 bases at J, with 11 bases between. There are 12 residues in the CDR3. This CDR3 is CASSGTAWEQYF. The CDR3 DNA is TGTGCCAGCAGTGGGACGGCTTGGGAGCAGTACTTC.

This clonotype was counted ten times or more. The rearrangement joins TRBV12-3 or TRBV12-4 to TRBJ1-1; D is perhaps TRBD1 (6 bases). Trimming took 5 bases from V and 11 from J, leaving 9 bases between them. This CDR3 comprises 10 residues. The CDR3 sequence is CASSAGEAFF. CDR3 DNA: TGTGCCAGCAGTGCAGGGGAGGCTTTCTTT.

This clonotype was detected only once. This chain links TRBV5-1 with TRBJ1-1; 8 bases map to TRBD1. CDR1 SGHRS and CDR2 YFSETQ come from the germline V gene. V lost 4 bases, J lost 8 bases, and 4 bases stayed unmatched. The CDR3 has 12 residues. CDR3 nucleotides: TGCGCCAGCAGCGACCGGGACAGGGAAGCTTTCTTT. Translating gives CASSDRDREAFF.

V usage is TRBV7-2 and J usage is TRBJ2-7; 8 nucleotides agree with TRBD1. Germline V gene lookup returns CDR1 SGHTA and CDR2 FQGNSA. The CDR3 has 15 residues. V dropped 9 bases and J dropped 3; count of bases not matched to a gene: 13. The CDR3 is CASTAGGAFLYEQYF. DNA for the CDR3: TGTGCCAGTACCGCAGGGGGCGCGTTCCTCTACGAGCAGTACTTC.

The chain links TRBV5-6 to TRBJ2-1, with D perhaps given as TRBD1 or TRBD2 (5 bases each). The CDR3 sequence is 15 residues long. CDR1 and CDR2 (germline): SGHDT, YYEEEE. Trimming took 7 bases from V and 8 from J, leaving 22 bases between them. The CDR3 sequence is CASATGTPGLDEQFF. CDR3 DNA: TGTGCCAGCGCTACCGGGACGCCGGGTTTGGATGAGCAGTTCTTC.

At least ten counts were recorded for this clonotype. The chain links TRBV19 to TRBJ1-5; TRBD1 might be the D (6 bases). The CDR3 has 14 residues. V dropped 11 bases and J dropped 1 base, with 15 bases sitting between them. CDR1 is LNHDA, CDR2 SQIVND, per germline (reference sequence). The CDR3 here is CASRGESSNQPQHF. CDR3 nucleotide sequence: TGTGCCTCCAGGGGCGAGTCCAGCAATCAGCCCCAGCATTTT.

The gene calls are TRBV5-6 and TRBJ2-3; D uncertain. The CDR3 covers 13 residues. V shed 0 bases and J shed 5 bases, with 7 bases lying between them. CDR1 SGHDT and CDR2 YYEEEE come from the germline V gene. CDR3 amino acids: CASSLEVRDTQYF. The CDR3 nucleotides are TGTGCCAGCAGCTTGGAGGTGAGAGATACGCAGTATTTT.

The table lists this clonotype with many counts. The chain combines TRBV12-3 or TRBV12-4 with TRBJ1-3; D possibly corresponds to TRBD1 (6 bases). V lost 6 bases, J lost 0 bases, and 12 bases lay in between. The CDR3 covers 15 residues. Here the CDR3 DNA reads TGTGCCAGCAGGACAACAGGGTACTCTGGAAACACCATATATTTT. This codes for CASRTTGYSGNTIYF.

CDR3 sequence: CASSQVSRGYTEAFF. The CDR3 DNA sequence: TGCGCCAGCAGCCAAGTCTCGAGGGGGTACACTGAAGCTTTCTTT. The rearrangement joins TRBV4-1 to TRBJ1-1, with D perhaps TRBD1 (6 bases). V was cut by 1 base and J by 3 bases, with 12 bases left in between. This CDR3 contains 15 residues. Germline loops: CDR1 MGHRA, CDR2 YSYEKL.

This clonotype was recorded many times. This rearrangement joins TRBV7-2 to TRBJ2-5; perhaps D is TRBD1 or TRBD2 (5 bases each). This CDR3 is built from 15 residues. Germline V gives CDR1 SGHTA, CDR2 FQGNSA. V was clipped by 0 bases and J by 3 bases, with 11 bases between them. CDR3 sequence reads: CASSLAGRLEETQYF. The CDR3 coding sequence is TGTGCCAGCAGCTTAGCGGGACGGTTAGAAGAGACCCAGTACTTC.

The rearrangement joins TRBV6-5 to TRBJ2-3; D call uncertain. The CDR3 covers 15 residues. The germline V and J ends were trimmed by 0 bases and 1 base, with 8 bases remaining between them. Germline CDR1 MNHEY, CDR2 SVGAGI. This CDR3 is CASSYSNSGTDTQYF. The CDR3 region has the DNA TGTGCCAGCAGTTACTCGAACTCGGGCACAGATACGCAGTATTTT.

This clonotype showed up many times. The V call is TRBV5-1, the J call TRBJ1-1; maybe TRBD1 (6 bases). Germline loops: CDR1 SGHRS, CDR2 YFSETQ. V was cut by 1 base and J by 1 base, with 8 bases left in between. This CDR3 has 14 amino acids. The CDR3 DNA follows: TGCGCCAGCAGCTTGTGGACAGAGAACACTGAAGCTTTCTTT. Amino acids: CASSLWTENTEAFF.

The chain employs TRBV28 and TRBJ2-1; tentatively, D is TRBD1 (5 bases). Trimming cost V 6 bases and J 4 bases, with 16 bases left between them. CDR3 length: 15 residues. Germline CDR1 reads MDHEN; CDR2 reads SYDVKM. Written as DNA, the CDR3 is TGTGCCAGCAGCGAGATTCCAACAGGATACAATGAGCAGTTCTTC. This codes for CASSEIPTGYNEQFF.

The chain links TRBV5-1 to TRBJ2-7, with unresolved D. This CDR3 is 15 amino acids long. Trimming stripped 0 bases from V and 3 bases from J, with 13 bases between. Germline loops: CDR1 SGHRS, CDR2 YFSETQ. In DNA, the CDR3 is TGCGCCAGCAGCTTGGGGGCTTCTGGCAGCTACGAGCAGTACTTC. Translation gives CASSLGASGSYEQYF.

The sample holds a few counts of this clonotype. The chain uses TRBV27 and TRBJ1-1; 12 bases are a match to TRBD1. Germline trimming cut 3 bases from V and 5 bases from J; bases unmatched to any gene: 10. CDR1 and CDR2 (germline): MNHEY, SMNVEV (reference sequence). The CDR3 consists of 17 residues. CDR3 bases: TGTGCCAGCAGTTTCTTCGGGACAGGGGGCTCAGTGACTGAAGCTTTCTTT. Encoded protein: CASSFFGTGGSVTEAFF.

This clonotype was observed at least ten times. This sequence joins TRBV20-1 and TRBJ1-2; TRBD1 aligns across 9 bases. This CDR3 has 14 amino acids. Germline-derived CDR1 and CDR2 are DFQATT and SNEGSKA (reference sequence). Trimming removed 2 bases from V and 0 bases from J; junction bases left unmatched: 1. The CDR3 spells CSARRTGANYGYTF. In nucleotides, the CDR3 is TGCAGTGCTAGAAGGACAGGGGCTAACTATGGCTACACCTTC.

The rearrangement links TRBV19 to TRBJ1-1, with D maybe TRBD1 (5 bases). The CDR3 length is 14 residues. Deletions cut 3 bases from V and 0 bases from J, with 8 bases between. In germline, CDR1 is LNHDA, CDR2 SQIVND (reference sequence). In DNA form, the CDR3 reads TGTGCCAGTAGTATGAGGGGATTGAACACTGAAGCTTTCTTT. It yields the protein CASSMRGLNTEAFF.

The V call is TRBV29-1, the J call TRBJ2-5; 7 nucleotides line up with TRBD1. The length of the CDR3 is 12 residues. Germline V gene sequence: CDR1 SQVTM, CDR2 ANQGSEA. Trimming took 6 bases from V and 9 from J; bases not matched to a gene: 10. The CDR3 DNA is TGCAGCGTGGACGAAGACAGGGTGGCCCAGTACTTC. Translation: CSVDEDRVAQYF. Using reference TRBV29-1 and TRBJ2-5 for the parts outside the CDR3, the full variable domain is SAVISQKPSRDICQRGTSLTIQCQVDSQVTMMFWYRQQPGQSLTLIATANQGSEATYESGFVIDKFPISRPNLTFSTLTVSNMSPEDSSIYLCSVDEDRVAQYFGPGTRLLVL.

The table lists this clonotype with many counts. The CDR3 loop is CASSSLNEQFF. The DNA of the CDR3 is TGTGCCAGCAGCTCACTCAATGAGCAGTTCTTC. The chain combines TRBV11-2 with TRBJ2-1; D uncertain. This CDR3 has 11 residues. With 4 bases removed from V and 6 bases from J, the gap between germline ends came to 4 bases. CDR1 and CDR2 (germline): SGHAT, FQNNGV.

The chain uses TRBV5-1 and TRBJ1-4; no firm D call. The V gene's germline CDR1 is SGHRS and CDR2 YFSETQ. The CDR3 contains 15 residues. The germline V and J ends were trimmed by 0 bases and 1 base, with 7 bases remaining between them. This chain's CDR3 is CASSLVEGTNEKLFF. The CDR3 nucleotides read TGCGCCAGCAGCTTGGTGGAGGGAACTAATGAAAAACTGTTTTTT.

This clonotype was recorded many times. This chain links TRBV11-3 with TRBJ2-2, with D uncertain. The V end lost 5 bases, the J end lost 1 base, and 8 bases lay between the germline ends. The CDR3 has 14 amino acids. The V gene's germline CDR1 is SGHNT and CDR2 YENEEA. The CDR3 DNA follows: TGTGCCAGCAGCCGGACGAGGAACACCGGGGAGCTGTTTTTT. Translating it yields CASSRTRNTGELFF.

This clonotype came up a few times. CDR3 DNA: TGCAGCTGCAGGAGCGGAAACACCATATATTTT. Translated: CSCRSGNTIYF. The rearrangement joins TRBV29-1 to TRBJ1-3; unclear D gene. Trimming took off 8 bases at V and 4 bases at J, with 9 bases between the two ends. The CDR3 is 11 amino acids. Per the germline V gene, CDR1 is SQVTM and CDR2 is ANQGSEA. Filled out from reference TRBV29-1 and TRBJ1-3, the complete variable domain reads SAVISQKPSRDICQRGTSLTIQCQVDSQVTMMFWYRQQPGQSLTLIATANQGSEATYESGFVIDKFPISRPNLTFSTLTVSNMSPEDSSIYLCSCRSGNTIYFGEGSWLTVV.

In its sample, this clonotype was seen many times. A much larger clone is a single base away; this may be a read error. The J gene is TRBJ2-3, the V gene TRBV5-6; the D is unclear. The CDR3 totals 12 residues. Trimming took off 1 base at V and 4 bases at J, with 4 bases between the two ends. Germline values: CDR1 SGHDT, CDR2 YYEEEE. CDR3: CASSLNSDTQYF. The CDR3 DNA reads TGTGCCAGCAGCTTGAATTCAGATACGCAGTATTTT.